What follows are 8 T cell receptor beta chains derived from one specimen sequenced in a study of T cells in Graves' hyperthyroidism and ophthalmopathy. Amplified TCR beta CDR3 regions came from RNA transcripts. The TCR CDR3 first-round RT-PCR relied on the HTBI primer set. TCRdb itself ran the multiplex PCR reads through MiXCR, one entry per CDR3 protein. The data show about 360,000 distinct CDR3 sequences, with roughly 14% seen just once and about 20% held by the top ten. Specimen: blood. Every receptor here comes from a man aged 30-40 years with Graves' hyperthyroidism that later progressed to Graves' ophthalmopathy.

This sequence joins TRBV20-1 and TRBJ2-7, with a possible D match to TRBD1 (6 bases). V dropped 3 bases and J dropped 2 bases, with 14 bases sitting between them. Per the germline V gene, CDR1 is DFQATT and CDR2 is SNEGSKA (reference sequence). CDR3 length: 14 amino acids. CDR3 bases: TGCAGTGCTAGCTCCGACAGGTCAACCTACGAGCAGTACTTC. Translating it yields CSASSDRSTYEQYF.

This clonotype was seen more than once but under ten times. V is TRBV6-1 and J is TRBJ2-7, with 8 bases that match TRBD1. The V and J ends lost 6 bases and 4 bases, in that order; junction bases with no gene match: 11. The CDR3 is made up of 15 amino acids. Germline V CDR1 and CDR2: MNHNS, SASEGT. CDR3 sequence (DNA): TGTGCCAGCAGAACGGGGCAGGGGGCGAATTACGAGCAGTACTTC. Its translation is CASRTGQGANYEQYF.

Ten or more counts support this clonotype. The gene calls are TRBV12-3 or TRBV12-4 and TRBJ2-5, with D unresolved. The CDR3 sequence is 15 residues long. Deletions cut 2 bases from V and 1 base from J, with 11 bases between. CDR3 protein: CASSLSLQFQETQYF. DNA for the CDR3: TGTGCCAGCAGTTTAAGTTTACAGTTCCAAGAGACCCAGTACTTC.

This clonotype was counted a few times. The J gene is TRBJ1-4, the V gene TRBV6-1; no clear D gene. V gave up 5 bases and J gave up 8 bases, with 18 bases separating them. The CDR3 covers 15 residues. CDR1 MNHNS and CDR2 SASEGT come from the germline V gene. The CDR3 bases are TGTGCCAGCAGTTTTACGCCTGGGAGTAGCGAAAAACTGTTTTTT. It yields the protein CASSFTPGSSEKLFF.

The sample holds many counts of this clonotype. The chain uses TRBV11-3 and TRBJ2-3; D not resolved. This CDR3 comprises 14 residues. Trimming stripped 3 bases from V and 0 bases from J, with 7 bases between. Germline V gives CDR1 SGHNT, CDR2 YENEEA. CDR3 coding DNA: TGTGCCAGCAGCTTCGCAGGTAGCACAGATACGCAGTATTTT. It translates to CASSFAGSTDTQYF.

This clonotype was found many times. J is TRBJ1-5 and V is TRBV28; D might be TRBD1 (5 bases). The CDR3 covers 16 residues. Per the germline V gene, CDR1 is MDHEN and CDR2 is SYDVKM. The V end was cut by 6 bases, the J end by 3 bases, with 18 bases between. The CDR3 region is CASRTHRDGLNQPQHF. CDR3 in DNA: TGTGCCAGCAGGACGCACCGGGACGGCCTCAATCAGCCCCAGCATTTT. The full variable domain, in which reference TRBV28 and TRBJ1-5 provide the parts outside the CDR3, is DVKVTQSSRYLVKRTGEKVFLECVQDMDHENMFWYRQDPGLGLRLIYFSYDVKMKEKGDIPEGYSVSREKKERFSLILESASTNQTSMYLCASRTHRDGLNQPQHFGDGTRLSIL.

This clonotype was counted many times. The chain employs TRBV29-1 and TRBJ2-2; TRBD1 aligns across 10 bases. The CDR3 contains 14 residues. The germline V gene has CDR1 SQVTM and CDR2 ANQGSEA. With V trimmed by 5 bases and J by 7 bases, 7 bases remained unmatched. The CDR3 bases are TGCAGCGTTCGCGGGACAGGGGTTGTCGGGGAGCTGTTTTTT. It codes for CSVRGTGVVGELFF.

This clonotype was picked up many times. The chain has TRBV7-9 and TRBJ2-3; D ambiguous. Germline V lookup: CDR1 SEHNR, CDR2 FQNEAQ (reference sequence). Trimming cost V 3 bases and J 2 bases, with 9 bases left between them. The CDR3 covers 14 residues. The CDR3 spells CASSFDTYTDTQYF. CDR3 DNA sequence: TGTGCCAGCAGCTTTGATACCTACACAGATACGCAGTATTTT.